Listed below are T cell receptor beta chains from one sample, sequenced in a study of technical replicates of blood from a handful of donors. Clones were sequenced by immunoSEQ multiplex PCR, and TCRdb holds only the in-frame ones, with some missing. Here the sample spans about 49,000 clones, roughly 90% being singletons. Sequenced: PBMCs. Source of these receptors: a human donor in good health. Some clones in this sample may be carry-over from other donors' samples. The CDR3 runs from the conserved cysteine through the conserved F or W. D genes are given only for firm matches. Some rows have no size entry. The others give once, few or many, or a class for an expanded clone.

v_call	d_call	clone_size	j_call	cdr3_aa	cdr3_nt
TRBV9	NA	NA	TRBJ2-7	CASSPVSSYEQYF	TGTGCCAGCAGCCCAGTGTCCTCCTACGAGCAGTACTTC
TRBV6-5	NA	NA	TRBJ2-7	CASSKTASSSYEQYF	TGTGCCAGCAGTAAGACAGCGTCGAGCTCCTACGAGCAGTACTTC
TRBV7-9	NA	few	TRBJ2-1	CASSRPRDTYNEQFF	TGTGCCAGCAGCCGCCCCAGGGACACCTACAATGAGCAGTTCTTC
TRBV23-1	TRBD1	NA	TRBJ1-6	CASRTGESSPLHF	TGCGCCAGCAGAACAGGGGAGAGTTCACCCCTCCACTTT
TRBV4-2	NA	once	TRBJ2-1	CASSQERWNEQFF	TGTGCCAGCAGCCAAGAGAGATGGAATGAGCAGTTCTTC
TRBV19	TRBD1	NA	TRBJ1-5	CASNPTGVFGNQPQHF	TGTGCCAGTAATCCGACAGGGGTATTCGGCAATCAGCCCCAGCATTTT
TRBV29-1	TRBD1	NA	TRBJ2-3	CSVAQGATDTQYF	TGCAGCGTAGCACAGGGGGCCACAGATACGCAGTATTTT
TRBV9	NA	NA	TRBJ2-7	CASSPQVETYEQYF	TGTGCCAGCAGCCCACAGGTGGAGACCTACGAGCAGTACTTC
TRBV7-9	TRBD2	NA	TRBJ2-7	CASRPRGGSYEQYF	TGTGCCAGCAGACCGCGGGGGGGATCCTACGAGCAGTACTTC
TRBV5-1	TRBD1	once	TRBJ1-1	CASSPQTGTMNTEAFF	TGCGCCAGCAGCCCCCAGACAGGGACCATGAACACTGAAGCTTTCTTT
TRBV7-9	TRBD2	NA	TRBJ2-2	CASSLTAGGHGELFF	TGTGCCAGCAGCTTAACAGCGGGGGGGCACGGGGAGCTGTTTTTT
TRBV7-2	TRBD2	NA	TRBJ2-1	CASSTGVRLAPYNEQFF	TGTGCCAGCAGCACCGGCGTGAGACTAGCGCCTTACAATGAGCAGTTCTTC
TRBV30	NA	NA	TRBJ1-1	CAFAGQMNTEAFF	TGTGCTTTCGCTGGACAGATGAACACTGAAGCTTTCTTT
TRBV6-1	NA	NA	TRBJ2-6	CASSVTGLGANVLTF	TGTGCCAGCAGTGTAACAGGGCTTGGGGCCAACGTCCTGACTTTC
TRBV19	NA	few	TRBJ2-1	CASSASSEQFF	TGTGCCAGTAGTGCTAGCTCTGAGCAGTTCTTC
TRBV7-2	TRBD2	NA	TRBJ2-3	CASSLVGGGAGTDTQYF	TGTGCCAGCAGCTTAGTAGGCGGGGGGGCAGGTACAGATACGCAGTATTTT
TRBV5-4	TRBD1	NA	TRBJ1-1	CASSLGQGFGEAFF	TGTGCCAGCAGCTTGGGACAGGGGTTTGGTGAAGCTTTCTTT
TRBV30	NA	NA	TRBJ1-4	CAWSWAGEKLFF	TGTGCCTGGAGTTGGGCAGGGGAAAAACTGTTTTTT
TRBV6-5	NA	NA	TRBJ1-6	CASSSQEFASPLHF	TGTGCCAGCAGTTCACAGGAGTTCGCTTCACCCCTCCACTTT
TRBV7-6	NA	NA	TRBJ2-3	CASSLEGRVQYF	TGTGCCAGCAGCTTAGAGGGGCGTGTGCAGTATTTT
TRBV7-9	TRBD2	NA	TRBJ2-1	CARGGTSYNEQFF	TGTGCCAGGGGGGGGACCTCCTACAATGAGCAGTTCTTC
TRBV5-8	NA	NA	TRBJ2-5	CASTLDWAGTQYF	TGTGCCAGCACCCTCGATTGGGCTGGGACCCAGTACTTC
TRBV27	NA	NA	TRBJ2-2	CASSPLLLAGKVTGELFF	TGTGCCAGCAGCCCCCTTTTACTGGCGGGAAAGGTCACCGGGGAGCTGTTTTTT
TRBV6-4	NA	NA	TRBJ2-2	CASSQLGWGPNTGELFF	TGTGCCAGCAGCCAACTGGGATGGGGGCCGAACACCGGGGAGCTGTTTTTT
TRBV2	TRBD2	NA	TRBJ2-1	CASSKAGAPYNEQFF	TGTGCCAGCAGTAAAGCGGGAGCCCCCTACAATGAGCAGTTCTTC
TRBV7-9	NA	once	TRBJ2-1	CASSLDLAPGEQFF	TGTGCCAGCAGCTTAGACCTCGCCCCGGGGGAGCAGTTCTTC
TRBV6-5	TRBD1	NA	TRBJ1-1	CASSRRGRNTEAFF	TGTGCCAGCAGCCGCAGGGGGCGGAACACTGAAGCTTTCTTT
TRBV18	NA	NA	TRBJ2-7	CASSPPPVPYEQYF	TGTGCCAGCTCACCACCGCCGGTTCCCTACGAGCAGTACTTC
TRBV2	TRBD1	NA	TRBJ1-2	CASSDTGVAYGYTF	TGTGCCAGCAGCGACACAGGGGTAGCCTATGGCTACACCTTC
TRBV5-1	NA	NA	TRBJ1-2	CASRGGDLRSLLSGYTF	TGCGCCAGCAGGGGGGGGGACCTTCGTTCCCTCCTAAGTGGCTACACCTTC
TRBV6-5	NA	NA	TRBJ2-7	CASSRILRKPYEQYF	TGTGCCAGCAGCCGGATTTTGAGGAAGCCCTACGAGCAGTACTTC
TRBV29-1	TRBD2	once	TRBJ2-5	CSVEALAGVGMETQYF	TGCAGCGTTGAAGCCCTAGCGGGAGTTGGTATGGAGACCCAGTACTTC
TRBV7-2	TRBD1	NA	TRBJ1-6	CASSPGQVSPLHF	TGTGCCAGCAGCCCGGGACAGGTATCACCCCTCCACTTT
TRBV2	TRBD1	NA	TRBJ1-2	CASGGQGGNYGYTF	TGTGCCAGTGGAGGACAGGGAGGAAACTATGGCTACACCTTC
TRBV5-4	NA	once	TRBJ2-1	CASSLAASTNEQFF	TGTGCCAGCAGCTTGGCCGCTAGCACCAATGAGCAGTTCTTC
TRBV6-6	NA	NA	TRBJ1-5	CASSSGSQPQHF	TGTGCCAGTTCGTCGGGGAGTCAGCCCCAGCATTTT
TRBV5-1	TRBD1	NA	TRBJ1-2	CASRATGGEGYTF	TGCGCCAGTAGAGCGACAGGGGGCGAGGGCTACACCTTC
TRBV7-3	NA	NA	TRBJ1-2	CASSLGRGSSYGYTF	TGTGCCAGCAGCTTAGGTCGGGGTTCAAGTTATGGCTACACCTTC
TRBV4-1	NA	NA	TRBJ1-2	CASSQDSPGYGYTF	TGCGCCAGCAGCCAAGATTCCCCAGGCTATGGCTACACCTTC
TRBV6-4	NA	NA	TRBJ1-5	CASSDSGGLNGRNQPQHF	TGTGCCAGCAGTGACTCGGGGGGTCTAAACGGCCGGAATCAGCCCCAGCATTTT
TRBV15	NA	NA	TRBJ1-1	CATSTGELNTEAFF	TGTGCCACCAGCACAGGGGAACTGAACACTGAAGCTTTCTTT
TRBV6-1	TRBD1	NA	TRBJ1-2	CASSEVPTGGDYGYTF	TGTGCCAGCAGTGAAGTTCCGACAGGGGGCGACTATGGCTACACCTTC
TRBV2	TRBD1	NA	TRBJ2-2	CASSEQGAAGELFF	TGTGCCAGCAGTGAGCAGGGGGCTGCCGGGGAGCTGTTTTTT
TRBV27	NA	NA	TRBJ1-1	CASSHRTSNTEAFF	TGTGCCAGCAGCCACAGGACCTCGAACACTGAAGCTTTCTTT
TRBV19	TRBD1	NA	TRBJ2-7	CASSAPDRHEQYF	TGTGCCAGTAGTGCCCCGGACAGGCACGAGCAGTACTTC
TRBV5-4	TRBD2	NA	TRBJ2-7	CASSLASGNYEQYF	TGTGCCAGCAGCTTGGCCAGCGGGAACTACGAGCAGTACTTC
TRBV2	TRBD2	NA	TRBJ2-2	CASIWTRSPTGELFF	TGTGCCAGCATTTGGACTAGGTCGCCCACCGGGGAGCTGTTTTTT
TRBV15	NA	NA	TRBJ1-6	CATSRDKGLRFSPLHF	TGTGCCACCAGCAGAGATAAGGGACTGCGATTTTCACCCCTCCACTTT
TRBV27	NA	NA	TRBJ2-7	CASRRQAGDSLYEQYF	TGTGCCAGCAGGAGACAGGCCGGGGATTCTCTTTACGAGCAGTACTTC
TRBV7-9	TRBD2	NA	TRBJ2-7	CASSSPTSGGFYEQYF	TGTGCCAGCAGCTCACCAACTAGCGGGGGGTTCTACGAGCAGTACTTC
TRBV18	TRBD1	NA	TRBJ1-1	CASSLTGDTEAFF	TGTGCCAGCTCACTAACAGGGGACACTGAAGCTTTCTTT